These T cell receptor beta chains were read from a single sample in a study of cytomegalovirus exposure and HLA in healthy donors. TCRdb's copy holds only in-frame clones and misses some; the assay was immunoSEQ multiplex PCR. The profile shows around 69,000 clones, around 96% of them singletons. Sequencing was done on a sample of PBMCs. The receptors were sampled from a young woman in good health and CMV-seropositive. Each CDR3 is given with its conserved first and last residue. The order of the fields is clone size, V gene, D gene, J gene, CDR3 protein, CDR3 DNA. The D gene is left open where the match is weak. Clone size is not always given. Where it is, it says once, few, many or a class for expanded clones.

-	TRBV4-2	-	TRBJ2-2	CASSQDGLPPGELFF	TGTGCCAGCAGCCAAGATGGGCTACCCCCCGGGGAGCTGTTTTTT
-	TRBV4-3	-	TRBJ2-7	CASSQDLLRDFTF	TGCGCCAGCAGCCAAGATCTTTTACGGGACTTCACATTC
-	TRBV23-1	TRBD2	TRBJ2-1	CASSQSQQTSGRCNEQFF	TGCGCCAGCAGTCAATCCCAACAGACTAGCGGGAGATGCAATGAGCAGTTCTTC
once	TRBV5-1	TRBD2	TRBJ2-1	CASRFAVAGNNEQFF	TGCGCCAGCAGGTTTGCGGTAGCGGGAAACAATGAGCAGTTCTTC
-	TRBV4-3	-	TRBJ2-3	CASSQALGGLDTQYF	TGCGCCAGCAGCCAGGCCCTAGGGGGATTGGATACGCAGTATTTT
-	TRBV25-1	TRBD1	TRBJ2-7	CASSPGQGRYEQYF	TGTGCCAGCTCACCGGGACAGGGTCGCTACGAGCAGTACTTC
once	TRBV6-5	TRBD2	TRBJ2-2	CASRTSGNFGELFF	TGTGCCAGCAGGACTAGCGGGAACTTCGGGGAGCTGTTTTTT
-	TRBV6-4	-	TRBJ1-5	CASRREAFSNQPQHF	TGTGCCAGCCGTCGGGAAGCCTTTAGCAATCAGCCCCAGCATTTT
-	TRBV5-8	-	TRBJ1-2	CASSPEGGVGYGYTF	TGTGCCAGCAGCCCCGAGGGAGGGGTTGGCTATGGCTACACCTTC
-	TRBV4-2	TRBD2	TRBJ2-3	CASSQETSGGYTDTQYF	TGTGCCAGCAGCCAAGAGACTAGCGGGGGTTACACAGATACGCAGTATTTT
-	TRBV5-6	TRBD1	TRBJ2-7	CASRQQGTPYEQYF	TGTGCCAGCCGCCAACAGGGGACCCCCTACGAGCAGTACTTC
once	TRBV18	TRBD1	TRBJ2-5	CASSPDRVGETQYF	TGTGCCAGCTCACCCGACAGGGTGGGCGAGACCCAGTACTTC
-	TRBV10-3	TRBD2	TRBJ2-7	CAISYQGTSSYEQYF	TGTGCCATCAGTTACCAAGGGACTAGCTCCTACGAGCAGTACTTC
-	TRBV19	TRBD1	TRBJ1-1	CASTRGTAGTEAFF	TGTGCCAGTACAAGGGGGACAGCGGGCACTGAAGCTTTCTTT
-	TRBV7-4	-	TRBJ2-3	CASSLAKATTPHTDTQYF	TGTGCCAGCAGCTTAGCCAAGGCGACTACCCCCCACACAGATACGCAGTATTTT
-	TRBV7-8	TRBD2	TRBJ2-1	CASSLGGLAYSFNEQFF	TGTGCCAGCAGCTTAGGCGGACTAGCTTACTCCTTCAATGAGCAGTTCTTC
few	TRBV19	-	TRBJ1-4	CASRRDEKLFF	TGTGCCAGTAGGCGAGATGAAAAACTGTTTTTT
-	TRBV7-9	-	TRBJ2-1	CASSLSTGNEQFF	TGTGCCAGCAGCTTATCAACAGGGAATGAGCAGTTCTTC
-	TRBV27	-	TRBJ2-7	CASSLVGDSYEQYF	TGTGCCAGCAGTTTGGTAGGGGACTCCTACGAGCAGTACTTC
-	TRBV7-2	-	TRBJ2-7	CASSPRSSYEQYF	TGTGCCAGCAGCCCGAGGAGCTCCTACGAGCAGTACTTC
-	TRBV11-2	TRBD1	TRBJ2-7	CASSLDPTGAYEQYF	TGTGCCAGCAGCTTAGATCCGACAGGGGCCTACGAGCAGTACTTC
-	TRBV7-2	TRBD2	TRBJ2-3	CASSLGRGGTDTQYF	TGTGCCAGCAGCTTGGGTCGGGGGGGCACAGATACGCAGTATTTT
-	TRBV28	TRBD1	TRBJ2-5	CASLPGQLEETQYF	TGTGCCAGCCTCCCGGGACAGCTTGAAGAGACCCAGTACTTC
-	TRBV2	-	TRBJ2-4	CASEGKNIQYF	TGTGCCAGCGAGGGCAAAAACATTCAGTACTTC
-	TRBV6-5	-	TRBJ1-4	CASGRRTRELFF	TGTGCCAGCGGACGGAGGACTAGGGAACTGTTTTTT
-	TRBV2	-	TRBJ2-7	CASSEGTGYSYEQYF	TGTGCCAGCAGTGAAGGTACAGGGTACTCCTACGAGCAGTACTTC
-	TRBV28	-	TRBJ1-5	CASSPTRRSNQPQHF	TGTGCCAGCAGTCCCACACGGAGAAGCAATCAGCCCCAGCATTTT
-	TRBV2	-	TRBJ1-2	CANGNYGYTF	TGTGCCAACGGGAACTATGGCTACACCTTC
-	TRBV18	-	TRBJ2-3	CASSPGLSTDTQYF	TGTGCCAGCTCACCGGGCCTGAGCACAGATACGCAGTATTTT